This T cell receptor (beta chain) comes out of a study of technical replicates of blood from a handful of donors (dated by TCRdb to about 2017). Taken from the germline V gene, the CDR1 and CDR2 loops are SGHTA and FQGNSA. CDR3 length: 16 amino acids, cysteine to phenylalanine. Only the CDR3 DNA is retained, 48 bases long and in frame from the first base. For this chain, trimming is 5 bases at the V end and 3 bases at the J end, and the number of junction bases without a gene match is 6. As concerns this clone: Its specific antigen is unknown. Base qualities were left out, and no much larger clone turns up one base away.

Preparation of the library involved the immunoSEQ multiplex PCR assay. TCRdb took over this immuneACCESS table, retaining in-frame rearrangements with V and J assigned. Such tables are incomplete; in checked studies, under half of the missing clones stem from an unresolved V gene, and the remainder is unexplained. Counted in this sample were roughly 71,000 clones; approximately 92% of them appeared once. The biggest ten clones account for 0.36% of the sample. This sequence was found in a human donor in good health. Rearrangement joined TRBV7-2 to TRBJ2-2, with 10 bases in between that match TRBD2. Sequencing used T cells isolated from PBMCs. The CDR3 region: CASSAASGRYTGELFF. The nucleotides read TGTGCCAGCAGCGCGGCTAGCGGGAGATACACCGGGGAGCTGTTTTTT.